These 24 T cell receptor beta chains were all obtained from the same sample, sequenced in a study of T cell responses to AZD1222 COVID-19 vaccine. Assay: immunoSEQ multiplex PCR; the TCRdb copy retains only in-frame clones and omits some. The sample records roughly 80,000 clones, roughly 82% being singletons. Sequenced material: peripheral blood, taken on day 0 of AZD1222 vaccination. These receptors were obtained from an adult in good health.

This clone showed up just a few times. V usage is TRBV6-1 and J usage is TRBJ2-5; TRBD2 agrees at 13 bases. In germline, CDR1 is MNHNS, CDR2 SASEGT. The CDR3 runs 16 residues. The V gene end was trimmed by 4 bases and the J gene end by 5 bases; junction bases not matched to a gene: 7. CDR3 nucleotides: TGTGCCAGCAGTGCCACTAGCGGGAGGGCCTACGAGACCCAGTACTTC. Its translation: CASSATSGRAYETQYF.

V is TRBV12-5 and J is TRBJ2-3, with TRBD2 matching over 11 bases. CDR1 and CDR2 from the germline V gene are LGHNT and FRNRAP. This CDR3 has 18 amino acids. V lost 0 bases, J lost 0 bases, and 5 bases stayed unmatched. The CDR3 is CASGLVLRTSGSTDTQYF. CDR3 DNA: TGTGCTAGTGGTTTGGTTCTTAGGACTAGCGGGAGCACAGATACGCAGTATTTT.

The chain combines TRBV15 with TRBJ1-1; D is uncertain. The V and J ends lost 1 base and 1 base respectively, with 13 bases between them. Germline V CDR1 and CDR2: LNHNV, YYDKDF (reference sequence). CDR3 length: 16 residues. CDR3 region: CATSRGNEAGNTEAFF. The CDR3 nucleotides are TGTGCCACCAGCAGAGGGAACGAGGCGGGGAACACTGAAGCTTTCTTT.

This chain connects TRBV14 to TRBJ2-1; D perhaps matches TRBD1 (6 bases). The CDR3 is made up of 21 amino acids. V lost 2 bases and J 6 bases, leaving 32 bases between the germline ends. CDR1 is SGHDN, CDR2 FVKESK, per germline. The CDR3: CASSQQKGGGQGTFLGNEQFF. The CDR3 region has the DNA TGTGCCAGCAGCCAACAAAAAGGTGGGGGCCAGGGAACCTTCTTAGGCAATGAGCAGTTCTTC. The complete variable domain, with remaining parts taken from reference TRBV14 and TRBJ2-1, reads EAGVTQFPSHSVIEKGQTVTLRCDPISGHDNLYWYRRVMGKEIKFLLHFVKESKQDESGMPNNRFLAERTGGTYSTLKVQPAELEDSGVYFCASSQQKGGGQGTFLGNEQFFGPGTRLTVL.

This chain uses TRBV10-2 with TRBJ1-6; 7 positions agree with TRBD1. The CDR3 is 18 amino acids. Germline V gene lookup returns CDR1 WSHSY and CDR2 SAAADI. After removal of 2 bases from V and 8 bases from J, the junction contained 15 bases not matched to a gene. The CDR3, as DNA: TGCGCCAGCAGTGAGGGGGGGGCCATCGGGACAGATTATTCACCCCTCCACTTT. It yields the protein CASSEGGAIGTDYSPLHF.

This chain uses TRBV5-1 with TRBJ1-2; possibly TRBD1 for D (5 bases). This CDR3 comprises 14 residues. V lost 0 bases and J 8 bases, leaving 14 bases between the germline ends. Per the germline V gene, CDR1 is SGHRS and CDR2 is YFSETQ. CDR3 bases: TGCGCCAGCAGCTTGGAGGGGTCTCAGCTGGGCTACACCTTC. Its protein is CASSLEGSQLGYTF. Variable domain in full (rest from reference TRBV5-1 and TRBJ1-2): KAGVTQTPRYLIKTRGQQVTLSCSPISGHRSVSWYQQTPGQGLQFLFEYFSETQRNKGNFPGRFSGRQFSNSRSEMNVSTLELGDSALYLCASSLEGSQLGYTFGSGTRLTVV.

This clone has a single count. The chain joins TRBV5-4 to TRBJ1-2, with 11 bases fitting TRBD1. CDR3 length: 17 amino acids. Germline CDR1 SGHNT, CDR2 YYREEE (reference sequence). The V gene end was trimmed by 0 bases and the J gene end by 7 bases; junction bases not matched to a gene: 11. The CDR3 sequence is CASSLGGTGGKFGGYTF. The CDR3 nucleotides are TGTGCCAGCAGCTTGGGCGGGACAGGGGGAAAGTTTGGTGGCTACACCTTC.

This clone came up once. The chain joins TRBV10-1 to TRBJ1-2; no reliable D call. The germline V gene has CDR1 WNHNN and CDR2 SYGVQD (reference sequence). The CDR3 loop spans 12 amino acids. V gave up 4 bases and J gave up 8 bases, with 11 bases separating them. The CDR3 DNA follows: TGCGCCAGCAGTGGCGAGCTCCTCGGCTACACCTTC. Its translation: CASSGELLGYTF.

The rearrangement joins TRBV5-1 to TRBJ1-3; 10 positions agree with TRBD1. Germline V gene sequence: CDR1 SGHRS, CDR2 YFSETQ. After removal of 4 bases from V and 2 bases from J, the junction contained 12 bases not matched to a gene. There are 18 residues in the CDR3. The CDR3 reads CASSRVPGQGPPGNTIYF. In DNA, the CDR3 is TGCGCCAGCAGCCGAGTTCCGGGACAGGGGCCGCCTGGAAACACCATATATTTT. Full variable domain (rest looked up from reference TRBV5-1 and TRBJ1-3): KAGVTQTPRYLIKTRGQQVTLSCSPISGHRSVSWYQQTPGQGLQFLFEYFSETQRNKGNFPGRFSGRQFSNSRSEMNVSTLELGDSALYLCASSRVPGQGPPGNTIYFGEGSWLTVV.

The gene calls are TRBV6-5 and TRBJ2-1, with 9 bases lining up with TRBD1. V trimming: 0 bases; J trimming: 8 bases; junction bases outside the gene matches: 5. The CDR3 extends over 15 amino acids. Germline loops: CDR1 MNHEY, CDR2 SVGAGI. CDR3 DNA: TGTGCCAGCAGTTACTCCGGGACAGGGTATTATGAGCAGTTCTTC. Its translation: CASSYSGTGYYEQFF.

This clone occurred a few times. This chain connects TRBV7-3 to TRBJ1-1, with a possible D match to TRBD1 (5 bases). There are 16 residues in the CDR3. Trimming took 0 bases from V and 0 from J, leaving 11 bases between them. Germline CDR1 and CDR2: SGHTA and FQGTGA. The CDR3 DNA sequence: TGTGCCAGCAGCTTAACGGTGGGACGGCTGAACACTGAAGCTTTCTTT. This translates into CASSLTVGRLNTEAFF.

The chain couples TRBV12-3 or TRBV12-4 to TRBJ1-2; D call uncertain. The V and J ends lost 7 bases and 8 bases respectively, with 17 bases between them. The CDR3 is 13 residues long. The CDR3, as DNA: TGTGCCAGCAATCACAGACGCCTTGGGGGCTACACCTTC. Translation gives CASNHRRLGGYTF.

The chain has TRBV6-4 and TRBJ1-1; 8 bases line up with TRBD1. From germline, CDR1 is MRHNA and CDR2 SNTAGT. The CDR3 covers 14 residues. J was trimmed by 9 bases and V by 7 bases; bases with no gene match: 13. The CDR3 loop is CASTPTPGTGQAFF. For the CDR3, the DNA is TGTGCCAGCACCCCGACCCCGGGGACAGGCCAAGCTTTCTTT.

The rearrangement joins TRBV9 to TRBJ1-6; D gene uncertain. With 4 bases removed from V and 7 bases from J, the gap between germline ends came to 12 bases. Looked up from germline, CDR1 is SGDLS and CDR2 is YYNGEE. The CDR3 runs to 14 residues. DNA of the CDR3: TGTGCCAGCAGCTTAACCCGGCTCAATTCACCCCTCCACTTT. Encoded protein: CASSLTRLNSPLHF.

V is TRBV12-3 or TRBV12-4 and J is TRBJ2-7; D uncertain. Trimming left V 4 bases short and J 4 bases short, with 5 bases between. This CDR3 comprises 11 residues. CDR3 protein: CASSSHYEQYF. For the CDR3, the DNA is TGTGCCAGCAGTTCGCATTACGAGCAGTACTTC.

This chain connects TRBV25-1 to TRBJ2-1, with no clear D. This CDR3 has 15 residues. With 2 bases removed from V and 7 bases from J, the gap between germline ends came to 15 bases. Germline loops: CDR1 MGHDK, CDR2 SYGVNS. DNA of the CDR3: TGTGCCAGCAGTGAACTTGGGAACCTGGGGAATGAGCAGTTCTTC. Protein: CASSELGNLGNEQFF.

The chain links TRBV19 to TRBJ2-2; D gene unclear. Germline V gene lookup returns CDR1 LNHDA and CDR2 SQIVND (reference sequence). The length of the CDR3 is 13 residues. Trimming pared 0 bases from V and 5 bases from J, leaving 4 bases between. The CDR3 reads CASSIDITGELFF. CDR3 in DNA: TGTGCCAGTAGTATAGATATAACCGGGGAGCTGTTTTTT.

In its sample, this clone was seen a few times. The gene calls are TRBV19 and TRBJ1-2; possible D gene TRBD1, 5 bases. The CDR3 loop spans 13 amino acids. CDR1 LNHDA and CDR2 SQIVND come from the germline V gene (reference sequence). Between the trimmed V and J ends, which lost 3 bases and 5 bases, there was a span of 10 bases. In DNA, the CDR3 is TGTGCCAGTAGTATCGACAGTTTATATGGCTACACCTTC. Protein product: CASSIDSLYGYTF.

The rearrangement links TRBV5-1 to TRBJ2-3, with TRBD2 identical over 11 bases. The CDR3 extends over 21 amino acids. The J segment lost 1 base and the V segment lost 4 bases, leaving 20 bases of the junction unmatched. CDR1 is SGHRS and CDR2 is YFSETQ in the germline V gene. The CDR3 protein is CASSTLTVADVSGRGTDTQYF. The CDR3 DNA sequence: TGCGCCAGCAGCACCCTGACAGTCGCTGACGTTAGCGGGAGGGGCACAGATACGCAGTATTTT.

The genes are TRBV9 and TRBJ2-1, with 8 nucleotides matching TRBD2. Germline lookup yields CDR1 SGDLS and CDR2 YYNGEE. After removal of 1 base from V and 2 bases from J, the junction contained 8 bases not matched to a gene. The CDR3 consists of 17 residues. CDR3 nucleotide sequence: TGTGCCAGCAGCGTATCTCCTGGGCGGGGGGCCTACAATGAGCAGTTCTTC. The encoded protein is CASSVSPGRGAYNEQFF.

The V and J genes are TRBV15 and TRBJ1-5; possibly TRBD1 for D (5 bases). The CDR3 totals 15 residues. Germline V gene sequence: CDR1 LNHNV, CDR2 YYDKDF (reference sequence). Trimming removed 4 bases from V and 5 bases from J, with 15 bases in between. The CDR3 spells CATSMMAGGDQPQHF. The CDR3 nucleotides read TGTGCCACCAGCATGATGGCAGGAGGGGATCAGCCCCAGCATTTT.

CDR3 residues: CASIRLAGGAQETQYF. For the CDR3, the DNA is TGTGCCAGCATTCGACTAGCGGGGGGAGCCCAGGAGACCCAGTACTTC. The chain is built from TRBV2 and TRBJ2-5, with 13 bases identical to TRBD2. In germline, CDR1 is SNHLY, CDR2 FYNNEI. Trimming removed 7 bases from V and 5 bases from J; junction bases left unmatched: 10. The CDR3 totals 16 residues. Using reference TRBV2 and TRBJ2-5 for the parts outside the CDR3, the full variable domain is EPEVTQTPSHQVTQMGQEVILRCVPISNHLYFYWYRQILGQKVEFLVSFYNNEISEKSEIFDDQFSVERPDGSNFTLKIRSTKLEDSAMYFCASIRLAGGAQETQYFGPGTRLLVL.

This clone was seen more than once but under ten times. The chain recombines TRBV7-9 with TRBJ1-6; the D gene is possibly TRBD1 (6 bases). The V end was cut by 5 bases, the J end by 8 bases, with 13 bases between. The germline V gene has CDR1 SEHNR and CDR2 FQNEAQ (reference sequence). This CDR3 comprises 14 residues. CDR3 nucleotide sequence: TGTGCCAGCAGCCCCGTTGGGGGCCATTCACCCCTCCACTTT. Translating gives CASSPVGGHSPLHF.

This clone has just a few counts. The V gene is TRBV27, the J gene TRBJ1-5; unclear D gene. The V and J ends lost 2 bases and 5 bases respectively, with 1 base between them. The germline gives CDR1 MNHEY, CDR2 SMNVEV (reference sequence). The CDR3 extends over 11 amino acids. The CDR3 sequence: CASSLDQPQHF. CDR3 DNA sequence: TGTGCCAGCAGTTTAGATCAGCCCCAGCATTTT.